A single sample gave rise to the 27 T cell receptor beta chains below, sequenced in a study of tumor-infiltrating lymphocytes in oesophageal squamous cell carcinoma. TCRdb called the PCR reads again in MiXCR, with one record for every CDR3 protein. Counted here are some 16,000 distinct CDR3 sequences, roughly 50% occurring once; the ten biggest clones make up over 15%. Sequenced material: esophageal tumor tissue. These receptors were taken from a male donor with esophageal squamous cell carcinoma.

This clonotype is termed medium-sized. The chain recombines TRBV5-4 with TRBJ2-6; 10 positions match TRBD1. CDR3 size: 16 residues. Per the germline V gene, CDR1 is SGHNT and CDR2 is YYREEE (reference sequence). V lost 5 bases to trimming and J lost 4 bases; unmatched junction nucleotides: 6. CDR3 residues: CASSQGTGAGANVLTF. CDR3 DNA sequence: TGTGCCAGCAGTCAGGGGACAGGGGCCGGGGCCAACGTCCTGACTTTC.

In its sample, this clonotype is medium-sized. The chain couples TRBV12-3 or TRBV12-4 to TRBJ2-5; D perhaps matches TRBD2 (6 bases). Trimming took off 3 bases at V and 5 bases at J, with 13 bases between the two ends. The CDR3 contains 14 residues. The CDR3 region has the DNA TGTGCCAGCAGTTTGGAGGGTTCTGTGGAGACCCAGTACTTC. It codes for CASSLEGSVETQYF.

The chain links TRBV7-2 to TRBJ2-7, with TRBD2 identical over 12 bases. The DNA end favors TRBJ2-1, so the J call may be wrong. This CDR3 contains 16 residues. The germline V gene has CDR1 SGHTA and CDR2 FQGNSA. DNA of the CDR3: TGTGCCAGCAGCTTAGTGACTAGCGGGAGATTCGCTGAGCAGTTCTTC. Translation gives CASSLVTSGRFAEQFF.

This sequence joins TRBV7-2 and TRBJ2-5; 12 nucleotides agree with TRBD2. The J call may be in error: the DNA end matches TRBJ2-7 better. Germline CDR1 is SGHTA and CDR2 is FQGNSA. This CDR3 is built from 14 residues. CDR3 coding DNA: TGTGCCAGCAGCCCAGGACTAGCGGGAAACGAGCAGTACTTC. Translated, it gives CASSPGLAGNEQYF.

This sequence joins TRBV7-3 and TRBJ2-4; 8 bases align to TRBD1. The end of the DNA fits TRBJ2-5 better, so the J call may be wrong. The CDR3 contains 14 residues. Germline lookup yields CDR1 SGHTA and CDR2 FQGTGA. CDR3 nucleotides: TGTGCCAGCAGCCTGACAGGGGACGGGGAGACCCAGTACTTC. Its translation is CASSLTGDGETQYF.

Judged by abundance, this clonotype is medium-sized (0.01 to 0.1%). The rearrangement uses TRBV28 and TRBJ1-5; D is unresolved. The germline CDR1 and CDR2 sequences are MDHEN and SYDVKM. This CDR3 comprises 13 residues. Trimming stripped 6 bases from V and 1 base from J, with 7 bases between. In DNA, the CDR3 is TGTGCCAGCAGCTCGCGGAGCAATCAGCCCCAGCATTTT. As protein: CASSSRSNQPQHF.

The chain links TRBV7-3 to TRBJ2-3; 8 bases align to TRBD2. Trimming took 1 base from V and 1 from J; bases not matched to a gene: 1. The germline V gene encodes CDR1 SGHTA and CDR2 FQGTGA. The CDR3 covers 15 residues. CDR3 bases: TGTGCCAGCAGCTTAATGACTAGCGGCACAGATACGCAGTATTTT. Its translation: CASSLMTSGTDTQYF.

Turning to this clonotype: The conserved phenylalanine or tryptophan normally closing the CDR3 is absent here, so this likely arose from a read error. It is unclear where the CDR3 begins or ends on the DNA, so no DNA is shown, and the CDR3 is as TCRdb lists it. The chain links TRBV7-9 to TRBJ2-3; the D call of TRBD1 is as the table states it, not checked on the DNA. The germline V gene has CDR1 SEHNR and CDR2 FQNEAQ (reference sequence). The CDR3 is 18 residues long, ends included. This CDR3 reads CASSLGVGGGRETQYFGP.

This clonotype appeared a few times. The chain links TRBV7-4 to TRBJ2-1; D possibly corresponds to TRBD1 (6 bases). The J call may be mistaken, given a closer DNA end match to TRBJ2-7. The CDR3 runs 16 residues. Germline CDR1 reads SGHVT; CDR2 reads SQSDAQ. The CDR3 sequence is CASSVSQGLLPYEQYF. The CDR3 DNA reads as TGTGCCAGCAGCGTGTCCCAGGGGCTTCTTCCCTACGAGCAGTACTTC.

In this sample, this clonotype turned up many times. This chain uses TRBV6-4 with TRBJ2-5; D is perhaps TRBD1 or TRBD2 (7 bases each). Trimming cost V 10 bases and J 5 bases, with 20 bases left between them. Germline V lookup: CDR1 MRHNA, CDR2 SNTAGT. CDR3 size: 14 residues. CDR3 nucleotides: TGTGCCACTCTAAGACACAGGGGAGGGGAGACCCAGTACTTC. This translates into CATLRHRGGETQYF.

Note on this clonotype: A read error is likely, as this CDR3 ends without the conserved phenylalanine or tryptophan. No DNA is shown, since the ends of the CDR3 on it are uncertain; the CDR3 is the one TCRdb lists. The chain carries TRBV2 and TRBJ2-7. Germline CDR1 and CDR2: SNHLY and FYNNEI. The CDR3 is 17 amino acids in total, end residues counted. CDR3 residues: CASSGTLGSTYGYTFGS.

CDR3 coding DNA: TGTGCCAGCAGCTTCCGCGGTGGACAGGGAAGCACAGATACGCAGTATTTT. This codes for CASSFRGGQGSTDTQYF. V gene TRBV11-2 combines with J gene TRBJ2-3; 8 bases line up with TRBD1. The length of the CDR3 is 17 residues. Losses at the gene ends were 3 bases for V and 0 bases for J; bases not matched to a gene: 8. Germline V gene lookup returns CDR1 SGHAT and CDR2 FQNNGV.

The gene calls are TRBV6-8 and TRBJ2-3; 10 bases agree with TRBD2. Germline values: CDR1 MNHGY, CDR2 SAAAGT. The CDR3 loop spans 19 amino acids. Trimming took 0 bases from V and 0 from J; bases not matched to a gene: 9. DNA of the CDR3: TGTGCCAGCAGTTACTCGAGCCTAGCGGGGGCACATAGCACAGATACGCAGTATTTT. Protein product: CASSYSSLAGAHSTDTQYF.

Concerning this clonotype itself: It is likely a read error, because the conserved phenylalanine at the end of the CDR3 is missing. The DNA is omitted, as the CDR3 cannot be located on it reliably, and the CDR3 follows TCRdb's listing. This chain uses TRBV6-6 with TRBJ2-6; the table's D call, TRBD2, has no DNA check behind it. CDR1 and CDR2 from the germline V gene are MNHNY and SVGAGI (reference sequence). The CDR3 comprises 17 residues, both ends counted. CDR3 region: CASRRLAGVQETQYFGA.

Regarding this clonotype: The CDR3 ends on some other residue instead of the conserved phenylalanine or tryptophan, so this is likely a read error. The DNA is omitted, as the CDR3 cannot be located on it reliably, and the CDR3 follows TCRdb's listing. The chain employs TRBV7-9 and TRBJ2-7; TRBD1 reflects the table's D call only, with no check against the DNA. The CDR3 contains 19 residues when both ends are counted. The V gene's germline CDR1 is SEHNR and CDR2 FQNEAQ (reference sequence). CDR3 in amino acids: CASSSHIPGQGRNGYTFGS.

V usage is TRBV12-3 or TRBV12-4 and J usage is TRBJ2-4; no clear D gene. The last part of the DNA fits TRBJ2-5 better; the J call may be wrong. CDR3 length: 13 residues. CDR3 DNA sequence: TGTGCCAGCAGTTTAGGACTTCAAGAGACCCAGTACTTC. Encoded protein: CASSLGLQETQYF.

This clonotype was found a few times. The chain uses TRBV14 and TRBJ2-1; possibly TRBD1 for D (5 bases). CDR1 and CDR2 from the germline V gene are SGHDN and FVKESK. The CDR3 has 14 amino acids. V lost 3 bases and J lost 6, with 12 bases in between. The CDR3 DNA reads TGTGCCAGCAGCCACCCCGGTGGGGCCAATGAGCAGTTCTTC. The encoded protein is CASSHPGGANEQFF.

This clonotype has ten or more counts. V usage is TRBV5-4 and J usage is TRBJ1-2; TRBD1 is a possible D gene (5 bases). Trimming pared 2 bases from V and 8 bases from J, leaving 13 bases between. The CDR3 covers 13 residues. CDR1 is SGHNT, CDR2 YYREEE, per germline (reference sequence). The CDR3 DNA reads as TGTGCCAGCAGCTTCCCCAGGGCTGGGGGCTACACCTTC. Its protein is CASSFPRAGGYTF.

CDR3 loop: CASSPGQGSGGYTF. Here the CDR3 DNA reads TGTGCCAGCAGCCCGGGACAGGGGTCGGGTGGCTACACCTTC. The chain is built from TRBV28 and TRBJ1-2; 10 nucleotides align to TRBD1. The CDR3 is 14 residues long. Germline V gives CDR1 MDHEN, CDR2 SYDVKM. With V trimmed by 6 bases and J by 7 bases, 8 bases remained unmatched.

In its sample, this clonotype was seen a few times. The rearrangement uses TRBV28 and TRBJ2-3, with 12 nucleotides matching TRBD2. The germline V gene has CDR1 MDHEN and CDR2 SYDVKM. The CDR3 is 16 amino acids. With V trimmed by 4 bases and J by 4 bases, 6 bases remained unmatched. This CDR3 is CASSSGLAGLADTQYF. CDR3 in DNA: TGTGCCAGCAGTTCGGGACTAGCGGGTTTGGCAGATACGCAGTATTTT.

The chain combines TRBV7-2 with TRBJ2-1, with a possible D match to TRBD2 (5 bases). CDR1 SGHTA and CDR2 FQGNSA come from the germline V gene. There are 12 residues in the CDR3. Trimming removed 1 base from V and 9 bases from J, with 7 bases in between. The CDR3 loop is CASSLGELEQFF. The CDR3 DNA reads as TGTGCCAGCAGCTTAGGGGAGCTTGAGCAGTTCTTC.

This clonotype was counted a single time. The chain carries TRBV7-4 and TRBJ2-2, with 8 nucleotides matching TRBD1. Germline loops: CDR1 SGHVT, CDR2 SQSDAQ. The CDR3 covers 15 residues. V gave up 4 bases and J gave up 5 bases; unmatched junction bases: 6. The DNA of the CDR3 is TGTGCCAGCAGCTCCGACAGGGGACGGACCGGGGAGCTGTTTTTT. Protein: CASSSDRGRTGELFF. The variable domain in full, completed from reference TRBV7-4 and TRBJ2-2, reads GAGVSQSPRYKVAKRGRDVALRCDSISGHVTLYWYRQTLGQGSEVLTYSQSDAQRDKSGRPSGRFSAERPERSVSTLKIQRTEQGDSAVYLCASSSDRGRTGELFFGEGSRLTVL.

CDR3 sequence (DNA): TGTGCCAGCAGCTCCCGGACTAGCGGGAGGTACGAGCAGTACTTC. As protein: CASSSRTSGRYEQYF. The chain links TRBV7-9 to TRBJ2-5, with 14 bases aligning to TRBD2. The J call may be faulty, since TRBJ2-7 better matches the DNA end. Germline-derived CDR1 and CDR2 are SEHNR and FQNEAQ (reference sequence). The CDR3 has 15 residues.

The count of this clonotype is one. CDR3 sequence (DNA): TGTGCCAGCAGCTCTAGGGGCACGCCTAGCGGAGGGAATGAGCAGTTCTTC. This sequence encodes CASSSRGTPSGGNEQFF. The rearrangement uses TRBV7-8 and TRBJ2-5, with 7 bases lining up with TRBD2. TRBJ2-1 matches the DNA end more closely, so the J call is doubtful. The CDR3 spans 17 residues. Germline CDR1 SGHVS, CDR2 FQNEAQ.

This clonotype is categorized as medium-sized (0.01 to 0.1%). The genes are TRBV6-2 or TRBV6-3 and TRBJ2-1; no definite D call. The CDR3 is made up of 13 amino acids. In germline, CDR1 is MNHEY, CDR2 SVGEGT. The germline V and J ends were trimmed by 0 bases and 10 bases, with 10 bases remaining between them. DNA of the CDR3: TGTGCCAGCAGTTACTCGGGCAGCTACGAGCAGTTCTTC. This translates into CASSYSGSYEQFF.

The rearrangement uses TRBV7-2 and TRBJ2-7; D is uncertain. The V end lost 1 base, the J end lost 7 bases, and 20 bases lay between the germline ends. The CDR3 consists of 16 residues. Germline values: CDR1 SGHTA, CDR2 FQGNSA. Here the CDR3 reads CASSLENTVRYNEQYF. As DNA, the CDR3 is TGTGCCAGCAGCTTAGAGAACACAGTAAGGTACAATGAGCAGTACTTC.

V usage is TRBV7-6 and J usage is TRBJ2-5; TRBD2 matches at 8 bases. The germline V gene encodes CDR1 SGHVS and CDR2 FNYEAQ. The CDR3 runs 16 residues. Trimming at V came to 0 bases and at J to 7 bases, leaving 10 bases not matched to a gene. CDR3 in amino acids: CASSLASGSGGGTQYF. The CDR3 DNA sequence: TGTGCCAGCAGCTTAGCGAGCGGGAGCGGAGGGGGGACCCAGTACTTC. Full variable domain (remainder filled in from reference TRBV7-6 and TRBJ2-5): GAGVSQSPRYKVTKRGQDVALRCDPISGHVSLYWYRQALGQGPEFLTYFNYEAQQDKSGLPNDRFSAERPEGSISTLTIQRTEQRDSAMYRCASSLASGSGGGTQYFGPGTRLLVL.